This entry concerns a single TCR beta chain. Its specificity is unknown. The record originates from a study of cytotoxic CD8 clonotypes in ibrutinib-treated CLL. Overall study findings and caveats: At ibrutinib response, clonality increased, and at progression it declined back toward baseline. Patients had baseline clonality above age-matched healthy donors, and this clonality moved with circulating CD8+ T-cell counts.

Deep sequencing aimed at 1 in 200,000 to 1 in 1 million T cells' resolution. Sequencing was performed with immunoSEQ multiplex PCR; in TCRdb, only in-frame clones are kept and a portion is missing. The sample yields fewer than 100,000 clones, 86% seen once. The CDR3 loop spans 16 amino acids. Between the trimmed V and J ends, which lost 3 bases and 1 base, there was a span of 13 bases. Germline CDR1 is MNHEY and CDR2 is SMNVEV (reference sequence). This TCR came from a human donor with chronic lymphocytic leukemia. The chain combines TRBV27 with TRBJ2-4; tentatively, D is TRBD1 (6 bases). The sample was PBMCs, taken before ibrutinib treatment. DNA for the CDR3: TGTGCCAGCAGTTTCCGACTTACAGGGGCCAAAAACATTCAGTACTTC. This encodes CASSFRLTGAKNIQYF.